The source of this T cell receptor beta chain is a study of T-cell memory formation after mild COVID-19. The wider study: Largely donor-specific sequence clusters came from two donors. General study points: Still unconfirmed is whether the second-wave clones peaking on day 37 recognized SARS-CoV-2. Contracting CD4+ clones were located mainly in CM and EM, and CD8+ clones in EMRA. Day 15 to 85 contracting clones showed balanced CD4/CD8; later expanders leaned CD4+.

TCRdb re-called the 5' RACE reads with MiXCR, one entry per CDR3 protein. The repertoire holds about 250,000 distinct CDR3 sequences, with 15% as singletons. This clonotype was found a few times. Its antigen is not known. The CDR3 runs 16 residues. Trimming pared 6 bases from V and 2 bases from J, leaving 13 bases between. CDR1 KGHDR and CDR2 SFDVKD come from the germline V gene. Sequenced material: PBMCs or a T cell subset sorted from them (not recorded which). This clonotype was obtained from an adult woman who had mild COVID-19 (a few samples of this study predate the infection). Cell type and time point are not known. The chain employs TRBV24-1 and TRBJ2-6; tentative D call: TRBD1 (7 bases). The CDR3 DNA reads as TGTGCCACCAGTCCAGGGGGGCTTGCTGGGGCCAACGTCCTGACTTTC. It encodes CATSPGGLAGANVLTF.